This passage covers 17 T cell receptor beta chains from one sample sequenced in a study of cytomegalovirus exposure and HLA in healthy donors. Sequencing used immunoSEQ multiplex PCR; TCRdb keeps in-frame clones, though not all of them. The repertoire has about 150,000 clones, just over 85% of them found once; the top ten carry roughly 1.9%. Specimen: PBMCs. Receptor source: a human donor in good health.

The table lists this clone with a count of one. This chain connects TRBV9 to TRBJ2-1; 8 bases match TRBD2. The CDR3 is 17 amino acids. Germline V CDR1 and CDR2: SGDLS, YYNGEE. The junction had 14 bases not matched to a gene; V was cut back by 4 bases and J by 5 bases. CDR3 nucleotide sequence: TGTGCCAGCAGCCCCTCCCCTACTAGCGGACTAGACAATGAGCAGTTCTTC. Encoded protein: CASSPSPTSGLDNEQFF.

The genes are TRBV19 and TRBJ2-1; 11 bases fit TRBD2. Germline CDR1 reads LNHDA; CDR2 reads SQIVND (reference sequence). This CDR3 has 15 amino acids. V shed 5 bases and J 7 bases; nucleotides not matched to a gene: 7. CDR3 DNA sequence: TGTGCCAGTAGTGTCACTAGCGGGAGTTTTAATGAGCAGTTCTTC. The encoded protein is CASSVTSGSFNEQFF.

DNA of the CDR3: TGTGCCAGCAGCTTATTTAGTCCCGATACTAACTATGGCTACACCTTC. Translating gives CASSLFSPDTNYGYTF. The V call is TRBV7-2, the J call TRBJ1-2; D gene ambiguous. The V end was cut by 2 bases, the J end by 0 bases, with 13 bases between. Germline V gene data show CDR1 as SGHTA and CDR2 as FQGNSA. The CDR3 consists of 16 residues.

This clone appeared once. The chain joins TRBV13 to TRBJ2-1, with a tentative D call TRBD1 (7 bases). V was pared by 1 base and J by 10 bases, with 11 bases between. This CDR3 is built from 13 residues. Germline CDR1 PRHDT, CDR2 FYEKMQ (reference sequence). CDR3 residues: CASSLEQGREQFF. Here the CDR3 DNA reads TGTGCCAGCAGCTTAGAACAGGGGAGGGAGCAGTTCTTC.

The chain is built from TRBV11-2 and TRBJ1-2, with 8 bases aligning to TRBD1. The CDR3 loop spans 14 amino acids. Germline trimming cut 2 bases from V and 7 bases from J; bases unmatched to any gene: 6. The germline V gene has CDR1 SGHAT and CDR2 FQNNGV. The CDR3 DNA reads as TGTGCCAGCAGCTTAACAGGGGGGGAGTCTGGCTACACCTTC. Encoded protein: CASSLTGGESGYTF.

The chain employs TRBV15 and TRBJ1-1; tentatively, D is TRBD1 (5 bases). The CDR3 length is 15 residues. Trimming stripped 2 bases from V and 5 bases from J, with 15 bases between. Germline V CDR1 and CDR2: LNHNV, YYDKDF (reference sequence). The CDR3 bases are TGTGCCACCAGCAGACTACTGGGGGGGTGGACTGAAGCTTTCTTT. This sequence encodes CATSRLLGGWTEAFF.

The rearrangement links TRBV6-5 to TRBJ2-1, with TRBD1 as a possible D gene (6 bases). CDR1 MNHEY and CDR2 SVGAGI come from the germline V gene. There are 15 residues in the CDR3. Trimming removed 0 bases at V and 6 bases at J, with 12 bases between. The CDR3 bases are TGTGCCAGCAGTTACTCTGGGGGCGCGGGCAATGAGCAGTTCTTC. Its protein is CASSYSGGAGNEQFF.

The CDR3 coding sequence is TGTGCCAGCAGTGAGTCGGGGGTAGCGAATTCACCCCTCCACTTT. It is translated as CASSESGVANSPLHF. V is TRBV2 and J is TRBJ1-6, with D perhaps TRBD1 (5 bases). Germline lookup yields CDR1 SNHLY and CDR2 FYNNEI. This CDR3 is built from 15 residues. Trimming removed 3 bases from V and 7 bases from J, with 13 bases in between.

J is TRBJ1-3 and V is TRBV9, with D possibly being TRBD1 (5 bases). Per the germline V gene, CDR1 is SGDLS and CDR2 is YYNGEE. The V and J ends lost 6 bases and 0 bases respectively, with 10 bases between them. CDR3 length: 14 residues. CDR3 loop: CASTWGLSGNTIYF. CDR3 in DNA: TGTGCCAGCACTTGGGGCCTCTCTGGAAACACCATATATTTT.

The chain is built from TRBV10-3 and TRBJ1-1; D is unresolved. CDR3 size: 12 residues. CDR1 and CDR2 (germline): ENHRY, SYGVKD. V shed 3 bases and J shed 8 bases, with 10 bases lying between them. The CDR3 protein is CAISDLLEEAFF. The CDR3 nucleotides are TGTGCCATCAGTGACCTCCTTGAGGAAGCTTTCTTT.

V usage is TRBV7-9 and J usage is TRBJ1-5, with 7 bases matching TRBD1. From germline, CDR1 is SEHNR and CDR2 FQNEAQ (reference sequence). Germline trimming cut 5 bases from V and 2 bases from J; bases unmatched to any gene: 12. CDR3 size: 17 residues. The CDR3 nucleotides are TGTGCCAGCAGCCTCACCCCTCTCGACAGGGGCAATCAGCCCCAGCATTTT. Its protein product is CASSLTPLDRGNQPQHF.

This clone was seen a few times. The CDR3 bases are TGTGCCAGCAGTGAGGGAGGGCATAACTATGGCTACACCTTC. Residues: CASSEGGHNYGYTF. The chain recombines TRBV2 with TRBJ1-2, with D uncertain. The CDR3 totals 14 residues. In germline, CDR1 is SNHLY, CDR2 FYNNEI. Trimming removed 3 bases from V and 1 base from J, with 9 bases in between.

This clone was detected a few times. CDR3 residues: CASSVVDRAYEQYF. CDR3 DNA sequence: TGTGCCAGCAGCGTAGTTGACAGGGCCTACGAGCAGTACTTC. The J gene is TRBJ2-7, the V gene TRBV6-1, with 7 bases aligning to TRBD1. CDR1 is MNHNS, CDR2 SASEGT, per germline. This CDR3 region has 14 residues. The J segment lost 2 bases and the V segment lost 6 bases, leaving 7 bases of the junction unmatched.

This clone was counted only a few times. The chain recombines TRBV7-2 with TRBJ2-7; 10 bases are shared with TRBD2. V dropped 3 bases and J dropped 6; count of bases not matched to a gene: 2. The length of the CDR3 is 13 residues. Germline V gives CDR1 SGHTA, CDR2 FQGNSA. In DNA form, the CDR3 reads TGTGCCAGCAGCTTCAGGACTAGCGGCGAGCAGTACTTC. This translates into CASSFRTSGEQYF.

The chain carries TRBV4-1 and TRBJ2-2; 10 bases agree with TRBD2. CDR3 length equals 15 residues. Germline values: CDR1 MGHRA, CDR2 YSYEKL. J lost 5 bases, V lost 6 bases, and 6 bases had no gene match. CDR3 DNA sequence: TGCGCCAGCAGTTCTAGCGGGAGAAGAACCGGGGAGCTGTTTTTT. Translated, it gives CASSSSGRRTGELFF.

The chain links TRBV28 to TRBJ1-3, with D uncertain. V gave up 9 bases and J gave up 3 bases, with 6 bases separating them. The CDR3 is 11 amino acids. The germline V gene has CDR1 MDHEN and CDR2 SYDVKM. CDR3 residues: CASEGGNTIYF. The DNA of the CDR3 is TGTGCCAGTGAGGGTGGAAACACCATATATTTT.

The count of this clone is one. The V gene is TRBV5-1, the J gene TRBJ2-7; 9 nucleotides line up with TRBD1. The germline CDR1 and CDR2 sequences are SGHRS and YFSETQ. V lost 1 base, J lost 1 base, and 9 bases stayed unmatched. The CDR3 contains 17 residues. This CDR3 is CASSLRFLGTGSYEQYF. In nucleotides, the CDR3 is TGCGCCAGCAGCTTGAGGTTTTTGGGGACAGGGTCCTACGAGCAGTACTTC. The complete variable domain, with remaining parts taken from reference TRBV5-1 and TRBJ2-7, reads KAGVTQTPRYLIKTRGQQVTLSCSPISGHRSVSWYQQTPGQGLQFLFEYFSETQRNKGNFPGRFSGRQFSNSRSEMNVSTLELGDSALYLCASSLRFLGTGSYEQYFGPGTRLTVT.